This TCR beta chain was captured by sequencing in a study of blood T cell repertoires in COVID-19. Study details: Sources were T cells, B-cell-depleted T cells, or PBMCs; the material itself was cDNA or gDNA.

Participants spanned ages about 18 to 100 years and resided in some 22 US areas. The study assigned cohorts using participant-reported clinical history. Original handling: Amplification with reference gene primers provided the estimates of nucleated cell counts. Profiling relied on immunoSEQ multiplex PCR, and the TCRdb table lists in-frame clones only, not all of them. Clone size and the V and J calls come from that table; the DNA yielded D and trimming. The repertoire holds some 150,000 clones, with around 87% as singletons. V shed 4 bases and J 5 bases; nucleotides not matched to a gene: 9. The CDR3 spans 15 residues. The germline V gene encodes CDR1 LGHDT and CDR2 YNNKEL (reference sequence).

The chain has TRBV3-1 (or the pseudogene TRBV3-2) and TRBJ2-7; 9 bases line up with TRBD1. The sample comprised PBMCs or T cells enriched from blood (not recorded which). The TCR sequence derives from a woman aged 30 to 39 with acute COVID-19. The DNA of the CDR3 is TGTGCCAGCAGCCGCCGCGGGACAGGGTGTAACGAGCAGTACTTC. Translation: CASSRRGTGCNEQYF.